The 14 T cell receptor beta chains given below trace back to one sample, sequenced in a study of blood T cell repertoires in COVID-19. Data came from immunoSEQ multiplex PCR; TCRdb stores just in-frame clones and leaves some out. The sample shows some 120,000 clones, less than 75% of them seen only once. Sequenced: peripheral blood. These receptors were obtained from a human donor with acute or convalescent COVID-19. The donor label of this sample is uncertain.

This chain links TRBV11-2 with TRBJ2-1, with D possibly TRBD2 on 6 matching bases. This CDR3 spans 11 amino acids. V was cut by 5 bases and J by 7 bases, with 6 bases left in between. Looked up from germline, CDR1 is SGHAT and CDR2 is FQNNGV. The CDR3 protein is CASSRGNEQFF. The CDR3 DNA reads TGTGCCAGCAGCCGGGGGAATGAGCAGTTCTTC.

The chain couples TRBV20-1 to TRBJ1-4, with 8 bases that match TRBD1. The junction had 3 bases not matched to a gene; V was cut back by 5 bases and J by 10 bases. The CDR3 consists of 11 residues. The germline CDR1 and CDR2 sequences are DFQATT and SNEGSKA (reference sequence). The CDR3 region is CSASTGVKLFF. The CDR3 coding sequence is TGCAGTGCTTCGACAGGGGTAAAACTGTTTTTT.

J is TRBJ2-3 and V is TRBV9; D is unresolved. Trimming cost V 0 bases and J 0 bases, with 8 bases left between them. The germline V gene has CDR1 SGDLS and CDR2 YYNGEE. The CDR3 sequence is 15 residues long. CDR3 DNA sequence: TGTGCCAGCAGCGTAGTTGCGGCTAGCACAGATACGCAGTATTTT. It codes for CASSVVAASTDTQYF.

The CDR3 reads CASCFIQGNQPQHF. The CDR3 DNA reads as TGTGCCAGCTGTTTTATACAGGGAAATCAGCCCCAGCATTTT. J is TRBJ1-5 and V is TRBV6-5; D may be TRBD1 (6 bases). From germline, CDR1 is MNHEY and CDR2 SVGAGI. The V gene lost 8 bases and the J gene lost 4 bases, with 15 bases spanning the gap. CDR3 length: 14 residues.

The rearrangement links TRBV11-2 to TRBJ1-2, with D tentatively TRBD1 (6 bases). Per the germline V gene, CDR1 is SGHAT and CDR2 is FQNNGV. This CDR3 spans 14 amino acids. V lost 5 bases to trimming and J lost 4 bases, with 14 bases between them. The CDR3 sequence is CASSAGQGTYGYTF. CDR3 bases: TGTGCCAGCAGCGCAGGTCAGGGGACCTATGGCTACACCTTC.

The chain is built from TRBV2 and TRBJ1-2, with TRBD1 matching 9 bases. The CDR3 runs 14 residues. V was clipped by 3 bases and J by 7 bases; unmatched bases: 6. Germline V gene data show CDR1 as SNHLY and CDR2 as FYNNEI. The CDR3 DNA reads as TGTGCCAGCAGTGATTCCCGGACAGGGGTTGGCTACACCTTC. As protein: CASSDSRTGVGYTF.

V is TRBV13 and J is TRBJ2-3; D may be TRBD2 (7 bases). The germline gives CDR1 PRHDT, CDR2 FYEKMQ (reference sequence). The CDR3 has 18 residues. V lost 8 bases and J 2 bases, leaving 26 bases between the germline ends. The CDR3: CASQPGSRGGNDTDTQYF. As DNA, the CDR3 is TGTGCCAGCCAACCCGGCTCCAGGGGAGGGAATGACACAGATACGCAGTATTTT.

The chain couples TRBV19 to TRBJ2-1, with 8 positions matching TRBD2. Germline trimming cut 5 bases from V and 8 bases from J; bases unmatched to any gene: 5. The CDR3 extends over 13 amino acids. Germline CDR1 LNHDA, CDR2 SQIVND (reference sequence). The CDR3 sequence is CASSWAGGHEQFF. CDR3 DNA sequence: TGTGCCAGTAGTTGGGCGGGGGGCCATGAGCAGTTCTTC.

V and J are TRBV23-1 and TRBJ1-1; D gene uncertain. TRBV23-1 belongs to the ORF category, with a function that is uncertain. The V end lost 10 bases, the J end lost 1 base, and 22 bases lay between the germline ends. The CDR3 length is 16 residues. The CDR3 protein is CATLERRRRGNTEAFF. CDR3 sequence (DNA): TGCGCCACCCTAGAAAGGCGACGCCGCGGGAACACTGAAGCTTTCTTT.

The rearrangement uses TRBV5-1 and TRBJ2-1; 11 bases are a match to TRBD1. CDR3 length equals 15 residues. Germline V gene sequence: CDR1 SGHRS, CDR2 YFSETQ. The V gene end was trimmed by 4 bases and the J gene end by 8 bases; junction bases not matched to a gene: 8. The CDR3 here is CASSPWGTGGYEQFF. The CDR3 DNA reads TGCGCCAGCAGCCCCTGGGGGACAGGGGGATATGAGCAGTTCTTC.

The V gene is TRBV6-5, the J gene TRBJ2-7; a possible D gene is TRBD2 (5 bases). Trimming left V 7 bases short and J 2 bases short, with 12 bases between. Germline loops: CDR1 MNHEY, CDR2 SVGAGI. The CDR3 has 13 amino acids. The CDR3 bases are TGTGCCAGCACCTTGGTCGGGACCTACGAGCAGTACTTC. Residues: CASTLVGTYEQYF.

This sequence joins TRBV7-9 and TRBJ2-7; 8 bases agree with TRBD1. The CDR3 contains 15 residues. The ends lost 5 bases at V and 2 bases at J; junction bases unmatched: 8. Germline values: CDR1 SEHNR, CDR2 FQNEAQ (reference sequence). CDR3 in DNA: TGTGCCAGCAGCGACAGGGGACCCCTCCCCTACGAGCAGTACGTC. The encoded protein is CASSDRGPLPYEQYV.

V usage is TRBV19 and J usage is TRBJ1-5; D is possibly TRBD1 (6 bases). The CDR3 contains 12 residues. V lost 0 bases and J 9 bases, leaving 6 bases between the germline ends. Germline-derived CDR1 and CDR2 are LNHDA and SQIVND (reference sequence). The CDR3 nucleotides read TGTGCCAGTAGTATAGACAGGGGGCCCCAGCATTTT. Amino acids: CASSIDRGPQHF.

J is TRBJ2-7 and V is TRBV5-5, with 13 bases matching TRBD2. The CDR3 consists of 14 residues. J lost 7 bases, V lost 4 bases, and 5 bases had no gene match. Germline CDR1 and CDR2: SGHKS and YYEKEE (reference sequence). The CDR3 DNA follows: TGTGCCAGCAGCGGGGGACTAGCGGGGTGGGAGCAGTACGTC. This sequence encodes CASSGGLAGWEQYV.